This T cell receptor beta chain was identified during a study of blood T cell repertoires in COVID-19. Across the study: Sites across the United States, Italy and Spain contributed samples from acute and convalescent COVID-19. T cells, B-cell-depleted T cells, or PBMCs supplied cDNA or gDNA.

Per the original methods: Amplification of reference gene primers provided the estimated nucleated cell counts. Only in-frame clones appear in the TCRdb table, and some are missing; sequencing was by immunoSEQ multiplex PCR. Clonal size and the V and J genes are those of that table, whereas D and trimming came from the DNA. The table lists 250,000 to 300,000 clones, more than 70% of them singletons. The CDR3 loop spans 14 amino acids. Germline V gives CDR1 SNHLY, CDR2 FYNNEI. Trimming removed 0 bases from V and 4 bases from J, with 9 bases in between. Sequenced input: peripheral blood. This TCR was sampled from a man older than 75 with acute or convalescent COVID-19. The chain has TRBV2 and TRBJ1-1; D is ambiguous. The CDR3 protein is CASSEAHKITEAFF. The CDR3 DNA reads as TGTGCCAGCAGTGAAGCCCACAAGATCACTGAAGCTTTCTTT.